This TCR beta chain was identified in a study of cytomegalovirus exposure and HLA in healthy donors. Participants comprised healthy donors of bone marrow. Between the trimmed V and J ends, which lost 3 bases and 1 base, there was a span of 10 bases. The CDR3 contains 15 residues. The germline gives CDR1 MNHNS, CDR2 SASEGT. The PCR had 60 Vbeta and 13 Jbeta primers. Sequencing used immunoSEQ multiplex PCR; TCRdb keeps in-frame clones, though not all of them. This sample's clone table lists 63,000 or so clones. This chain joins TRBV6-1 and TRBJ1-5; possible D gene TRBD1, 6 bases. This TCR was sampled from a boy younger than 18 in good health and CMV-seronegative. Sequenced sample: PBMCs. The CDR3 DNA follows: TGTGCCAGCAGTGACCAGGGGTGGAGCAATCAGCCCCAGCATTTT. Translated, it gives CASSDQGWSNQPQHF.